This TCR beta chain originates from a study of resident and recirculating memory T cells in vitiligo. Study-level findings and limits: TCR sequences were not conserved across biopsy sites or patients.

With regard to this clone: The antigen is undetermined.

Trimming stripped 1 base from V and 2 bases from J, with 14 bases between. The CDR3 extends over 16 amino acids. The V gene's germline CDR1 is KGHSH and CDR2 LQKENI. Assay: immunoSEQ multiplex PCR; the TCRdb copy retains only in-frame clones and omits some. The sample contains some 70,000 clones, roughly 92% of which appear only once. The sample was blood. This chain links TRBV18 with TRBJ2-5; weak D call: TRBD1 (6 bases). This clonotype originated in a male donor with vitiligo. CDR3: CASSPLAGTIQETQYF. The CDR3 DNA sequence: TGTGCCAGCTCACCACTGGCCGGGACAATTCAAGAGACCCAGTACTTC. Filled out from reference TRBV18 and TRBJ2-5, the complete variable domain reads NAGVMQNPRHLVRRRGQEARLRCSPMKGHSHVYWYRQLPEEGLKFMVYLQKENIIDESGMPKERFSAEFPKEGPSILRIQQVVRGDSAAYFCASSPLAGTIQETQYFGPGTRLLVL.